The T cell receptor (beta chain) described here comes from a study of blood T cell repertoires in COVID-19. For the study at large: Acute and convalescent COVID-19 samples came from the United States, Italy and Spain.

In the study's own analysis: Amplification of reference gene primers provided the estimated nucleated cell counts. Data came from immunoSEQ multiplex PCR; TCRdb stores just in-frame clones and leaves some out. V, J and clone size are those of that table, while D and trimming were read from the DNA. The data contain about 230,000 clones, roughly 90% of them seen just once; the ten biggest clones take up 3.5% to 4%. The CDR3 contains 15 residues. Looked up from germline, CDR1 is SNHLY and CDR2 is FYNNEI. V lost 5 bases, J lost 0 bases, and 6 bases stayed unmatched. Self-reported history from a screening survey and questionnaire set each donor's cohort.

This receptor was identified in a young woman with acute COVID-19. The chain couples TRBV2 to TRBJ2-7; 8 bases line up with TRBD1. Sample: PBMCs or T cells enriched from blood (not recorded which). CDR3: CASSLPGQVSYEQYF. For the CDR3, the DNA is TGTGCCAGCAGTCTCCCGGGACAGGTCTCCTACGAGCAGTACTTC.